The 13 T cell receptor beta chains reported below all come from one sample, sequenced in a study of early T cells in non-severe SARS-CoV-2 infection. TCRdb passed the 5' RACE reads through MiXCR, listing each CDR3 protein once. The profile covers more than 15,000 distinct CDR3 sequences, with over 5.5% appearing a single time and approximately 7% taken by the ten largest. Source: whole blood, taken at baseline. The receptors originated from an adult who was a healthcare worker with PCR-confirmed SARS-CoV-2 infection or an uninfected control (not recorded which).

This clonotype was observed at least ten times. The CDR3 nucleotides read TGTGCCAGCAGTTACAACCGGGGTAACTTCATGAACACTGAAGCTTTCTTT. Translation: CASSYNRGNFMNTEAFF. The chain carries TRBV6-2 or TRBV6-3 and TRBJ1-1; D gene uncertain. V was pared by 2 bases and J by 0 bases, with 16 bases between. This CDR3 is 17 amino acids long. From germline, CDR1 is MNHEY and CDR2 SVGEGT.

The chain combines TRBV15 with TRBJ1-5, with D hard to call. Germline lookup yields CDR1 LNHNV and CDR2 YYDKDF (reference sequence). The CDR3 extends over 13 amino acids. Trimming took off 3 bases at V and 7 bases at J, with 10 bases between the two ends. The CDR3 nucleotides read TGTGCCACCAGCAGTGACATTAGCCAGCCCCAGCATTTT. Amino acids: CATSSDISQPQHF.

By its share, this clonotype is medium-sized (0.01 to 0.1%). The chain links TRBV7-9 to TRBJ1-1; D uncertain. Germline V CDR1 and CDR2: SEHNR, FQNEAQ (reference sequence). The CDR3 contains 14 residues. V shed 5 bases and J shed 1 base, with 11 bases lying between them. The CDR3 loop reads CASSPKTRNTEAFF. CDR3 bases: TGTGCCAGCAGCCCGAAGACTAGGAACACTGAAGCTTTCTTT.

This clonotype was counted many times. The J gene is TRBJ1-6, the V gene TRBV5-5, with no clear D. V lost 1 base to trimming and J lost 10 bases, with 18 bases between them. This CDR3 is 16 amino acids long. From germline, CDR1 is SGHKS and CDR2 YYEKEE (reference sequence). The CDR3 DNA reads TGTGCCAGCAGCTTGAGGGCGGAGGTCAGGCCCTCACCCCTCCACTTT. Its translation: CASSLRAEVRPSPLHF.

This clonotype appeared many times. This chain connects TRBV9 to TRBJ1-5; unclear D gene. The CDR3 sequence is 13 residues long. Germline V gives CDR1 SGDLS, CDR2 YYNGEE. Trimming took off 0 bases at V and 3 bases at J, with 4 bases between the two ends. CDR3 bases: TGTGCCAGCAGCGTAGGACACAATCAGCCCCAGCATTTT. Translated, it gives CASSVGHNQPQHF.

Many counts were recorded for this clonotype. The J gene is TRBJ2-7, the V gene TRBV2; tentative D call: TRBD1 (5 bases). Germline V gene sequence: CDR1 SNHLY, CDR2 FYNNEI. The V end lost 6 bases, the J end lost 0 bases, and 9 bases lay between the germline ends. The CDR3 sequence is 13 residues long. CDR3 sequence (DNA): TGTGCCAGCAGAGACGACAGCTCCTACGAGCAGTACTTC. Its protein is CASRDDSSYEQYF. The full variable domain, with the rest looked up from reference TRBV2 and TRBJ2-7, is EPEVTQTPSHQVTQMGQEVILRCVPISNHLYFYWYRQILGQKVEFLVSFYNNEISEKSEIFDDQFSVERPDGSNFTLKIRSTKLEDSAMYFCASRDDSSYEQYFGPGTRLTVT.

This clonotype was counted at least ten times. J is TRBJ1-5 and V is TRBV11-2; D uncertain. This CDR3 is 13 amino acids long. Germline V lookup: CDR1 SGHAT, CDR2 FQNNGV. V was clipped by 5 bases and J by 7 bases, with 12 bases between them. This CDR3 is CASSTTWRQPQHF. The CDR3 region has the DNA TGTGCCAGCAGCACGACTTGGCGGCAGCCCCAGCATTTT.

This clonotype is medium-sized. The chain combines TRBV12-3 or TRBV12-4 with TRBJ2-5; weak D call: TRBD2 (6 bases). Trimming shortened V by 5 bases and J by 5 bases, and 21 bases separated the two germline ends. This CDR3 has 16 residues. CDR3 sequence reads: CASSRRDSDYEETQYF. CDR3 sequence (DNA): TGTGCCAGCAGTAGGCGGGACTCCGATTATGAGGAGACCCAGTACTTC.

This clonotype occurred many times. The chain employs TRBV25-1 and TRBJ2-7; 8 bases are a match to TRBD1. This CDR3 spans 13 amino acids. After removal of 6 bases from V and 2 bases from J, the junction contained 3 bases not matched to a gene. From germline, CDR1 is MGHDK and CDR2 SYGVNS. The CDR3 bases are TGTGCCAGCAGGGCAGGGGGCCCCTACGAGCAGTACTTC. It codes for CASRAGGPYEQYF.

The rearrangement joins TRBV7-9 to TRBJ2-3; D is perhaps TRBD2 (6 bases). There are 12 residues in the CDR3. Germline V CDR1 and CDR2: SEHNR, FQNEAQ (reference sequence). The V gene lost 5 bases and the J gene lost 7 bases, with 10 bases spanning the gap. This CDR3 reads CASSDRGNTQYF. CDR3 in DNA: TGTGCCAGCAGCGATCGGGGGAATACGCAGTATTTT.

At least ten counts were recorded for this clonotype. Written as DNA, the CDR3 is TGTGCCAGCAGTATTTCACAGGGAGTAGTATCACCCCTCCACTTT. Translated: CASSISQGVVSPLHF. The rearrangement joins TRBV6-5 to TRBJ1-6; D possibly corresponds to TRBD1 (6 bases). There are 15 residues in the CDR3. Trimming removed 5 bases at V and 10 bases at J, with 18 bases between. Germline CDR1 is MNHEY and CDR2 is SVGAGI.

This clonotype was detected ten times or more. V is TRBV29-1 and J is TRBJ1-2, with 7 positions matching TRBD1. Germline values: CDR1 SQVTM, CDR2 ANQGSEA. V shed 7 bases, J shed 2 bases, and the junction held 4 bases outside the gene matches. CDR3 length: 12 residues. The CDR3 DNA follows: TGCAGCGCAGCAGGGGGAAACTATGGCTACACCTTC. This sequence encodes CSAAGGNYGYTF. The entire variable domain, with the rest obtained from reference TRBV29-1 and TRBJ1-2, is as follows: SAVISQKPSRDICQRGTSLTIQCQVDSQVTMMFWYRQQPGQSLTLIATANQGSEATYESGFVIDKFPISRPNLTFSTLTVSNMSPEDSSIYLCSAAGGNYGYTFGSGTRLTVV.

This clonotype was seen many times. The rearrangement links TRBV7-2 to TRBJ2-4; 11 bases align to TRBD1. The junction had 3 bases not matched to a gene; V was cut back by 5 bases and J by 6 bases. This CDR3 has 14 residues. The germline V gene has CDR1 SGHTA and CDR2 FQGNSA. CDR3 protein: CASSAGTGGNIQYF. CDR3 nucleotide sequence: TGTGCCAGCAGCGCCGGGACAGGGGGAAACATTCAGTACTTC.